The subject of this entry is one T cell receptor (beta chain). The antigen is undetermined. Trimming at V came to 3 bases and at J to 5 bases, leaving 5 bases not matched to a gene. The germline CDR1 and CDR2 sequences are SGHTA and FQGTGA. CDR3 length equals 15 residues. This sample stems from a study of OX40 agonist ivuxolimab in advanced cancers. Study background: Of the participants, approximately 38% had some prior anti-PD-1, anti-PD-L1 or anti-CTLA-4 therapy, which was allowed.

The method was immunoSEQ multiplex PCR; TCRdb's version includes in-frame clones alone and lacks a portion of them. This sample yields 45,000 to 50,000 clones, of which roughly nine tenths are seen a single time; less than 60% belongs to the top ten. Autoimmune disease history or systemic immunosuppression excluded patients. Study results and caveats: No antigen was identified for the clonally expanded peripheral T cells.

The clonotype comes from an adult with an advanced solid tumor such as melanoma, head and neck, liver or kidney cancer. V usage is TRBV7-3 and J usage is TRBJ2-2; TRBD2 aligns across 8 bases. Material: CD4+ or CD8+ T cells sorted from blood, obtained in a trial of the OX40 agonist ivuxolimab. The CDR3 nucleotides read TGTGCCAGCAGCTTCCTAGCGGGTGGGACCGGGGAGCTGTTTTTT. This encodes CASSFLAGGTGELFF.